This passage covers 23 T cell receptor beta chains from one sample sequenced in a study of T cells after yellow fever vaccination. Each CDR3 protein gets one entry after TCRdb re-called the 5' RACE reads with MiXCR. This table holds some 600,000 distinct CDR3 sequences, less than 20% found once. The input for sequencing was PBMCs, taken 5 to 6 days after the first yellow fever vaccination. Every receptor here comes from a man between 18 and 29 years old who received the YFV17D yellow fever vaccine.

The gene calls are TRBV28 and TRBJ1-2; 10 bases are a match to TRBD1. Losses at the gene ends were 7 bases for V and 5 bases for J; bases not matched to a gene: 7. The CDR3 sequence is 14 residues long. In germline, CDR1 is MDHEN, CDR2 SYDVKM. CDR3 in DNA: TGTGCCAGCACCCATGGGACAGGGGAATATGGCTACACCTTC. Its translation: CASTHGTGEYGYTF.

This clonotype was seen just once. The junction shows a germline mismatch at one end, possibly a read error. The chain is built from TRBV5-4 and TRBJ1-4; 9 nucleotides match TRBD1. Germline V gives CDR1 SGHNT, CDR2 YYREEE (reference sequence). The CDR3 sequence is 13 residues long. The CDR3 DNA is TGTGCCAGCAGCACTGGACAGGGGTCGATCGGAATTTTT. Translated: CASSTGQGSIGIF.

The rearrangement uses TRBV11-2 and TRBJ1-6; TRBD1 is a possible D gene (5 bases). The CDR3 is 17 amino acids. Trimming removed 2 bases at V and 3 bases at J, with 14 bases between. CDR1 is SGHAT, CDR2 FQNNGV, per germline. Here the CDR3 reads CASSLSPETDYNSPLHF. Written as DNA, the CDR3 is TGTGCCAGCAGCTTAAGTCCCGAGACAGACTATAATTCACCCCTCCACTTT.

This clonotype was counted a few times. This rearrangement joins TRBV4-1 to TRBJ1-1; the D gene is possibly TRBD1 (6 bases). There are 18 residues in the CDR3. Trimming pared 3 bases from V and 4 bases from J, leaving 24 bases between. Germline CDR1 and CDR2: MGHRA and YSYEKL. CDR3 amino acids: CASSQPLMTGAASTEAFF. Written as DNA, the CDR3 is TGCGCCAGCAGCCAGCCCCTAATGACAGGAGCAGCTAGCACTGAAGCTTTCTTT.

The chain links TRBV30 to TRBJ1-5; 7 bases line up with TRBD1. Per germline, CDR1 GTSNPN and CDR2 SVGIG (reference sequence). Trimming cost V 1 base and J 14 bases; bases outside gene matches: 11. The CDR3 runs to 13 residues. The CDR3 sequence: CAWSASHRGTKHF. In DNA, the CDR3 is TGTGCCTGGAGTGCTTCCCACAGGGGTACAAAGCATTTT. The complete variable domain, with remaining parts taken from reference TRBV30 and TRBJ1-5, reads SQTIHQWPATLVQPVGSPLSLECTVEGTSNPNLYWYRQAAGRGLQLLFYSVGIGQISSEVPQNLSASRPQDRQFILSSKKLLLSDSGFYLCAWSASHRGTKHFGDGTRLSIL.

The chain employs TRBV5-4 and TRBJ2-1, with no clear D. The ends were cut back, 2 bases at V and 3 bases at J, with 6 bases in the middle. The CDR3 length is 13 residues. Looked up from germline, CDR1 is SGHNT and CDR2 is YYREEE (reference sequence). The CDR3 protein is CASSFHNYNEQFF. CDR3 coding DNA: TGTGCCAGCAGCTTCCACAACTACAATGAGCAGTTCTTC. Complete variable domain (other parts from reference TRBV5-4 and TRBJ2-1): ETGVTQSPTHLIKTRGQQVTLRCSSQSGHNTVSWYQQALGQGPQFIFQYYREEENGRGNFPPRFSGLQFPNYSSELNVNALELDDSALYLCASSFHNYNEQFFGPGTRLTVL.

The chain carries TRBV24-1 and TRBJ2-3; D is perhaps TRBD1 (6 bases). The CDR3 loop spans 13 amino acids. Between the trimmed V and J ends, which lost 10 bases and 2 bases, there was a span of 12 bases. In germline, CDR1 is KGHDR, CDR2 SFDVKD. CDR3 in amino acids: CATEGGDTDTQYF. In DNA, the CDR3 is TGTGCCACGGAAGGGGGAGACACAGATACGCAGTATTTT.

This clonotype was observed at least ten times. The chain employs TRBV5-1 and TRBJ2-3; D call uncertain. V lost 0 bases and J lost 4, with 12 bases in between. Germline CDR1 is SGHRS and CDR2 is YFSETQ. The CDR3 runs 15 residues. DNA for the CDR3: TGCGCCAGCAGCTTGGATGGGGTCGGCTCAGATACGCAGTATTTT. It yields the protein CASSLDGVGSDTQYF.

The chain carries TRBV5-1 and TRBJ2-7; D not certain. Trimming took 0 bases from V and 2 from J, leaving 9 bases between them. CDR1 and CDR2 from the germline V gene are SGHRS and YFSETQ. The CDR3 spans 14 residues. As DNA, the CDR3 is TGCGCCAGCAGCTTGGCCTATACTACCTACGAGCAGTACTTC. Translation gives CASSLAYTTYEQYF.

CDR3 region: CASGPGRNRYEQYF. The CDR3 region has the DNA TGTGCCAGCGGACCGGGTCGGAATAGGTACGAGCAGTACTTC. The chain has TRBV5-6 and TRBJ2-7; D is unresolved. The length of the CDR3 is 14 residues. Germline values: CDR1 SGHDT, CDR2 YYEEEE. Trimming shortened V by 7 bases and J by 4 bases, and 18 bases separated the two germline ends.

The chain links TRBV20-1 to TRBJ2-7, with D hard to call. CDR3 size: 11 residues. Germline values: CDR1 DFQATT, CDR2 SNEGSKA (reference sequence). Trimming took 5 bases from V and 3 from J, leaving 8 bases between them. The CDR3 bases are TGCAGTGCTTTCAACAACTACGAGCAGTACTTC. Translation gives CSAFNNYEQYF.

This clonotype has only a few counts. This chain joins TRBV7-2 and TRBJ1-4; D may be TRBD1 (6 bases). Germline CDR1 reads SGHTA; CDR2 reads FQGNSA. Trimming shortened V by 6 bases and J by 5 bases, and 16 bases separated the two germline ends. There are 15 residues in the CDR3. Here the CDR3 reads CASSHGGQMNEKLFF. CDR3 nucleotide sequence: TGTGCCAGCAGTCATGGGGGGCAGATGAATGAAAAACTGTTTTTT.

This clonotype was recorded a few times. The gene calls are TRBV9 and TRBJ2-1, with a weak D call TRBD1 (5 bases). Trimming removed 3 bases from V and 5 bases from J, with 9 bases in between. Germline V gene data show CDR1 as SGDLS and CDR2 as YYNGEE. This CDR3 is built from 13 residues. CDR3 amino acids: CASSDDRHNEQFF. The DNA of the CDR3 is TGTGCCAGCAGCGACGACAGACACAATGAGCAGTTCTTC.

V usage is TRBV20-1 and J usage is TRBJ1-6; D is unresolved. Germline lookup yields CDR1 DFQATT and CDR2 SNEGSKA (reference sequence). The CDR3 runs 14 residues. V dropped 6 bases and J dropped 7 bases, with 16 bases sitting between them. The CDR3 reads CSASNLQPNSPLHF. The CDR3 region has the DNA TGCAGTGCCAGCAATTTACAGCCAAATTCACCCCTCCACTTT.

This clonotype was found a few times. V is TRBV29-1 and J is TRBJ1-6, with 9 nucleotides matching TRBD1. Germline values: CDR1 SQVTM, CDR2 ANQGSEA. The CDR3 runs 13 residues. The V gene end was trimmed by 6 bases and the J gene end by 10 bases; junction bases not matched to a gene: 7. The CDR3, as DNA: TGCAGCGTCCAGGGACAGGGAGGATCACCCCTCCACTTT. Residues: CSVQGQGGSPLHF.

This clonotype was observed a handful of times. The V and J genes are TRBV4-1 and TRBJ2-1; 7 nucleotides match TRBD2. Germline CDR1 MGHRA, CDR2 YSYEKL. The junction had 9 bases not matched to a gene; V was cut back by 1 base and J by 3 bases. This CDR3 is 17 amino acids long. The CDR3 nucleotides are TGCGCCAGCAGCCAAGGAGCGGGGAAAGCTATCTACAATGAGCAGTTCTTC. Encoded protein: CASSQGAGKAIYNEQFF.

The genes are TRBV15 and TRBJ2-6, with 7 bases that match TRBD1. V lost 0 bases to trimming and J lost 2 bases; unmatched junction nucleotides: 13. This CDR3 spans 20 amino acids. Germline V lookup: CDR1 LNHNV, CDR2 YYDKDF (reference sequence). Here the CDR3 DNA reads TGTGCCACCAGCAGAGATGTAGCCCGGACAGGAAAAGCTGGGGCCAACGTCCTGACTTTC. Residues: CATSRDVARTGKAGANVLTF.

The genes are TRBV6-1 and TRBJ2-5; the D gene is possibly TRBD1 (6 bases). In germline, CDR1 is MNHNS, CDR2 SASEGT. V lost 6 bases and J lost 5, with 19 bases in between. CDR3 length equals 15 residues. CDR3 nucleotide sequence: TGTGCCAGCAGGCCACACAGGGCCGTCCCGGAGACCCAGTACTTC. Residues: CASRPHRAVPETQYF.

The CDR3 here is CAWRAGNTEAFF. For the CDR3, the DNA is TGTGCCTGGAGGGCGGGGAACACTGAAGCTTTCTTT. This chain uses TRBV30 with TRBJ1-1; D is uncertain. Germline V gives CDR1 GTSNPN, CDR2 SVGIG (reference sequence). The CDR3 is 12 residues long. With 3 bases removed from V and 1 base from J, the gap between germline ends came to 6 bases. The full variable domain, rest sourced from reference TRBV30 and TRBJ1-1, is SQTIHQWPATLVQPVGSPLSLECTVEGTSNPNLYWYRQAAGRGLQLLFYSVGIGQISSEVPQNLSASRPQDRQFILSSKKLLLSDSGFYLCAWRAGNTEAFFGQGTRLTVV.

The J gene is TRBJ2-1, the V gene TRBV28; D could derive from TRBD1 or TRBD2 (5 bases each). This CDR3 is built from 13 residues. The germline V gene encodes CDR1 MDHEN and CDR2 SYDVKM. V was cut by 6 bases and J by 10 bases, with 16 bases left in between. DNA for the CDR3: TGTGCCAGCAGAGTTCGGGGCGCTTACGAGCAGTTCTTC. It encodes CASRVRGAYEQFF.

J is TRBJ2-2 and V is TRBV7-9, with TRBD2 as a possible D gene (5 bases). This CDR3 has 16 residues. Germline V gene lookup returns CDR1 SEHNR and CDR2 FQNEAQ (reference sequence). V dropped 4 bases and J dropped 2 bases, with 14 bases sitting between them. The CDR3 loop is CASSYPSGINTGELFF. The CDR3 coding sequence is TGTGCCAGCAGCTACCCGTCGGGAATTAACACCGGGGAGCTGTTTTTT. Using reference TRBV7-9 and TRBJ2-2 for the parts outside the CDR3, the full variable domain is DTGVSQNPRHKITKRGQNVTFRCDPISEHNRLYWYRQTLGQGPEFLTYFQNEAQLEKSRLLSDRFSAERPKGSFSTLEIQRTEQGDSAMYLCASSYPSGINTGELFFGEGSRLTVL.

This chain links TRBV7-2 with TRBJ2-2, with 11 bases identical to TRBD2. This CDR3 has 16 amino acids. The V and J ends lost 1 base and 4 bases, in that order; junction bases with no gene match: 2. In germline, CDR1 is SGHTA, CDR2 FQGNSA. CDR3 coding DNA: TGTGCCAGCAGCTTAGGGGGGACTAGCGGCACCGGGGAGCTGTTTTTT. Residues: CASSLGGTSGTGELFF.

This chain links TRBV9 with TRBJ2-3; D not certain. The CDR3 is 13 residues long. Per germline, CDR1 SGDLS and CDR2 YYNGEE. V gave up 0 bases and J gave up 7 bases, with 9 bases separating them. CDR3 region: CASSVVGRYTQYF. The CDR3 DNA is TGTGCCAGCAGCGTAGTTGGTCGGTATACGCAGTATTTT. Based on the CDR3 plus reference TRBV9 and TRBJ2-3, the full variable domain is DSGVTQTPKHLITATGQRVTLRCSPRSGDLSVYWYQQSLDQGLQFLIQYYNGEERAKGNILERFSAQQFPDLHSELNLSSLELGDSALYFCASSVVGRYTQYFGPGTRLTVL.